This T cell receptor beta chain came from a study of identical twins. TCRdb fed the 5' RACE reads into MiXCR, producing one record per CDR3 protein. The sample shows over 500,000 distinct CDR3 sequences, roughly 21% of them seen only once. From germline, CDR1 is SGHTA and CDR2 FQGNSA. The CDR3 has 15 amino acids. V lost 2 bases to trimming and J lost 7 bases, with 18 bases between them. These records were also assigned to another study, of T cells expressing NK-cell markers. Per that paper: The CD3+CD56-NKG2C+ fraction was also led by these clonotypes in several donors.

This receptor was identified in a woman between 18 and 29 years old in good health. The rearrangement uses TRBV7-2 and TRBJ2-7; TRBD2 is a possible D gene (5 bases). Sample: CD4+ T cells sorted from blood. CDR3 residues: CASSLRAGLPREQYF. The CDR3 DNA follows: TGTGCCAGCAGCTTACGGGCAGGACTTCCTCGTGAGCAGTACTTC.